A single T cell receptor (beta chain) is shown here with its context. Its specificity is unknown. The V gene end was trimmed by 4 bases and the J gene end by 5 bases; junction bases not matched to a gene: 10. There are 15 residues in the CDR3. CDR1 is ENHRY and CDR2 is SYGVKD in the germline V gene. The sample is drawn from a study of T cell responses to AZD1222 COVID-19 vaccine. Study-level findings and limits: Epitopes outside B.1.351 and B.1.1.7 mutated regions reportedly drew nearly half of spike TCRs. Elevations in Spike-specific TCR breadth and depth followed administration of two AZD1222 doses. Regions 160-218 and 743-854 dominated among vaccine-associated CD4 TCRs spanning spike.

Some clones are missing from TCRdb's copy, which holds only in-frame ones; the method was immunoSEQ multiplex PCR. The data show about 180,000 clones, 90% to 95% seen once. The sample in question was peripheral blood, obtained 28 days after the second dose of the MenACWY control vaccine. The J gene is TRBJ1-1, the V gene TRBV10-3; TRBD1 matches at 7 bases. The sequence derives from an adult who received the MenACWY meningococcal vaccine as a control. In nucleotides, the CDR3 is TGTGCCATCAGTGCCCAGACAGGGAGTTGGACTGAAGCTTTCTTT. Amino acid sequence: CAISAQTGSWTEAFF.